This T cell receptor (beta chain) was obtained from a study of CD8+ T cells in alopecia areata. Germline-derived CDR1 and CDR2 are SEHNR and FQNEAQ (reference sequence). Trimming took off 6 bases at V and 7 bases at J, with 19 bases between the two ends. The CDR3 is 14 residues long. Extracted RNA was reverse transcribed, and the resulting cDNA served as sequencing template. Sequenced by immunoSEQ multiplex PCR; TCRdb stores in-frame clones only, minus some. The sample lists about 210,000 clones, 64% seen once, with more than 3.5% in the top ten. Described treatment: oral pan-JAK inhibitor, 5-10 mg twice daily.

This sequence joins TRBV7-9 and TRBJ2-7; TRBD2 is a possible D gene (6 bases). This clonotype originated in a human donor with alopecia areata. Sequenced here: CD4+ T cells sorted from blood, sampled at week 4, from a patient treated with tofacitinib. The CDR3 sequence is CASRRGTPPFEQYF. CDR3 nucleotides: TGTGCCAGCAGACGCGGGACTCCCCCTTTTGAGCAGTACTTC. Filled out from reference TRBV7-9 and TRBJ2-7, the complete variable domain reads DTGVSQNPRHKITKRGQNVTFRCDPISEHNRLYWYRQTLGQGPEFLTYFQNEAQLEKSRLLSDRFSAERPKGSFSTLEIQRTEQGDSAMYLCASRRGTPPFEQYFGPGTRLTVT.